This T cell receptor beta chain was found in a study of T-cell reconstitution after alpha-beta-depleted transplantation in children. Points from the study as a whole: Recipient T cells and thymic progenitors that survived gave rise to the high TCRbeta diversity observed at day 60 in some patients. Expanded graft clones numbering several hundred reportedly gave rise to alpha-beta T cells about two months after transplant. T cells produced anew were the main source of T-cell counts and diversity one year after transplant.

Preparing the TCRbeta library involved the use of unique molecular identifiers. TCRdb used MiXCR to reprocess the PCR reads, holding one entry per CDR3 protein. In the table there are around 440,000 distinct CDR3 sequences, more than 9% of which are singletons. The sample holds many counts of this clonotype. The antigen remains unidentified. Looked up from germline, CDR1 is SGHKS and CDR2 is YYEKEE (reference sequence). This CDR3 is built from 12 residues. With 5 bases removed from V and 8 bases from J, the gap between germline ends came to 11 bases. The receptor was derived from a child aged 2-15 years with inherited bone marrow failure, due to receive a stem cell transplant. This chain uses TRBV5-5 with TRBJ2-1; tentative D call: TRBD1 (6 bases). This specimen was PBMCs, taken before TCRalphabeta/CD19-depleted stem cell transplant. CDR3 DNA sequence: TGTGCCAGCAGTTTACAGGGATATGAGCAGTTCTTC. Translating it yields CASSLQGYEQFF. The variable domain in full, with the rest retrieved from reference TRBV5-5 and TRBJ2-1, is DAGVTQSPTHLIKTRGQQVTLRCSPISGHKSVSWYQQVLGQGPQFIFQYYEKEERGRGNFPDRFSARQFPNYSSELNVNALLLGDSALYLCASSLQGYEQFFGPGTRLTVL.